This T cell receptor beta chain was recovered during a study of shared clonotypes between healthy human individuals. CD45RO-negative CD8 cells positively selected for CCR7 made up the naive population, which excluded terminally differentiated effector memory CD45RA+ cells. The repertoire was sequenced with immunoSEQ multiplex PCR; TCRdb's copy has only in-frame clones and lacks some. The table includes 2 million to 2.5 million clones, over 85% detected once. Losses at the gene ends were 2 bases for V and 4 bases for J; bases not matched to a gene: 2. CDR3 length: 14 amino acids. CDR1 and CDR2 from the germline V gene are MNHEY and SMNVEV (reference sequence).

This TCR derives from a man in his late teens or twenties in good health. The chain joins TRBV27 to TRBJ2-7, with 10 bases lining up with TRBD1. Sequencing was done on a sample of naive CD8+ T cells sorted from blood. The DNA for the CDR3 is TGTGCCAGCAGTTTAGGGGGACAGGGGTACGAGCAGTACTTC. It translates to CASSLGGQGYEQYF.